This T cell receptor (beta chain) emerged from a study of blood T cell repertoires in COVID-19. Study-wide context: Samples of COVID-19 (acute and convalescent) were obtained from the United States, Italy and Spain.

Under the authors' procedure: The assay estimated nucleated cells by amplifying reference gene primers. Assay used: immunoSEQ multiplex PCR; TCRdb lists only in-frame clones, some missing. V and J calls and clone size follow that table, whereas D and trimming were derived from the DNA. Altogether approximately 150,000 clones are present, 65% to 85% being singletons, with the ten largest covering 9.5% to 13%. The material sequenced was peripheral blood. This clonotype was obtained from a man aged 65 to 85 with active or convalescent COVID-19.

CDR3 sequence reads: CASSSDSQETQYF. The CDR3 DNA is TGTGCCAGCAGCTCGGACAGTCAAGAGACCCAGTACTTC. This sequence joins TRBV7-7 and TRBJ2-5; possible D gene TRBD1, 6 bases. Germline CDR1 SSHAT, CDR2 FNYEAQ (reference sequence). V gave up 4 bases and J gave up 2 bases, with 8 bases separating them. CDR3 length equals 13 residues.